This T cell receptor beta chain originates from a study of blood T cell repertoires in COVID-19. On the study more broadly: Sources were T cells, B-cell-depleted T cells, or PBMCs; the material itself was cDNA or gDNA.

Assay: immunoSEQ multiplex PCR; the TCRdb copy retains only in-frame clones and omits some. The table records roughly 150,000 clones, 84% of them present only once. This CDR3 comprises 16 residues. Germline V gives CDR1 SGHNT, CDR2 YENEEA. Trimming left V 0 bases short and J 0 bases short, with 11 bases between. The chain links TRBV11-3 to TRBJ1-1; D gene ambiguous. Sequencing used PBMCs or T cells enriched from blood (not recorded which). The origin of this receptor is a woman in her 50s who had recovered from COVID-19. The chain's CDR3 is CASSLEKSHLNTEAFF. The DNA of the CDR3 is TGTGCCAGCAGCTTAGAGAAGTCACACCTGAACACTGAAGCTTTCTTT.